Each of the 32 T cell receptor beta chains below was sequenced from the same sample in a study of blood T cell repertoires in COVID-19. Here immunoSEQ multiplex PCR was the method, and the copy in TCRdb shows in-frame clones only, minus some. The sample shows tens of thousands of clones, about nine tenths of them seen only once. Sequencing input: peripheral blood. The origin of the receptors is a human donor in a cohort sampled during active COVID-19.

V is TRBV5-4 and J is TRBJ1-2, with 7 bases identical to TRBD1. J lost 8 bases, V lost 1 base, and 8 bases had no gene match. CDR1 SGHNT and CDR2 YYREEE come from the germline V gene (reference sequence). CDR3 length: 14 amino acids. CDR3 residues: CASSLMRTGDGYTF. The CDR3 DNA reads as TGTGCCAGCAGCTTGATGCGGACAGGAGACGGCTACACCTTC. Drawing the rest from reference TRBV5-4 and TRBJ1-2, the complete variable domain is ETGVTQSPTHLIKTRGQQVTLRCSSQSGHNTVSWYQQALGQGPQFIFQYYREEENGRGNFPPRFSGLQFPNYSSELNVNALELDDSALYLCASSLMRTGDGYTFGSGTRLTVV.

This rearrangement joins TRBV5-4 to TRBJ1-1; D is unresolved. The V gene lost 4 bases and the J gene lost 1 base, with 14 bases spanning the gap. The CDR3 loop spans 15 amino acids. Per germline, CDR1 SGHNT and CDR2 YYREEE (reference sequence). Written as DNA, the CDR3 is TGTGCCAGCAGCCGAACACGGGGTTCGAACACTGAAGCTTTCTTT. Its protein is CASSRTRGSNTEAFF.

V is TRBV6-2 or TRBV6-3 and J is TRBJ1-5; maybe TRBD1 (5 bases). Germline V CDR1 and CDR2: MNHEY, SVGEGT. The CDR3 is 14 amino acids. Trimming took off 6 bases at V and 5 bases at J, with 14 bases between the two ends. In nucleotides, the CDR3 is TGTGCCAGCAGCTCTGGGAGGGGAGATCAGCCCCAGCATTTT. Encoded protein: CASSSGRGDQPQHF.

The CDR3 DNA follows: TGTGCCAGCAGCAGAGTGAGGAATAGCAATCAGCCCCAGCATTTT. Its protein product is CASSRVRNSNQPQHF. This chain uses TRBV7-2 with TRBJ1-5, with D hard to call. The CDR3 extends over 15 amino acids. The V and J ends lost 5 bases and 0 bases respectively, with 11 bases between them. CDR1 and CDR2 from the germline V gene are SGHTA and FQGNSA. Full variable domain (remainder filled in from reference TRBV7-2 and TRBJ1-5): GAGVSQSPSNKVTEKGKDVELRCDPISGHTALYWYRQSLGQGLEFLIYFQGNSAPDKSGLPSDRFSAERTGGSVSTLTIQRTQQEDSAVYLCASSRVRNSNQPQHFGDGTRLSIL.

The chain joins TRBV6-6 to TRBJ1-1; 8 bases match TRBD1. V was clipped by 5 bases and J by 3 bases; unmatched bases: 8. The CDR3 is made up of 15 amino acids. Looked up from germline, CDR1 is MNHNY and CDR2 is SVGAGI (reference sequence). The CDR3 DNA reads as TGTGCCAGCAGTACCACCTACAGGGGGGACACTGAAGCTTTCTTT. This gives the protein CASSTTYRGDTEAFF.

The CDR3 nucleotides read TGTGCCACCAGCAGAGATCGACAGGGGGCTGAGACCCAGTACTTC. Translating gives CATSRDRQGAETQYF. V is TRBV15 and J is TRBJ2-5, with 10 bases that match TRBD1. The CDR3 is 15 amino acids. Trimming removed 0 bases from V and 5 bases from J; junction bases left unmatched: 3. Germline CDR1 is LNHNV and CDR2 is YYDKDF (reference sequence). Using reference TRBV15 and TRBJ2-5 for the parts outside the CDR3, the full variable domain is DAMVIQNPRYQVTQFGKPVTLSCSQTLNHNVMYWYQQKSSQAPKLLFHYYDKDFNNEADTPDNFQSRRPNTSFCFLDIRSPGLGDTAMYLCATSRDRQGAETQYFGPGTRLLVL.

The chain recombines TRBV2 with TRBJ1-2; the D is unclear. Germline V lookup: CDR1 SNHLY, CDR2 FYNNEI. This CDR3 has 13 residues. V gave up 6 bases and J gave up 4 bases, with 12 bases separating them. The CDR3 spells CASRRVGIYGYTF. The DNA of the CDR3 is TGTGCCAGCAGGCGGGTAGGCATCTATGGCTACACCTTC.

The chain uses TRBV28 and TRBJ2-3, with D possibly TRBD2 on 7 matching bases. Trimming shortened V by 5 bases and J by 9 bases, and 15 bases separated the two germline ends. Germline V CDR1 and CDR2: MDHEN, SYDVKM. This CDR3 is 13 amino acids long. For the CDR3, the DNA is TGTGCCAGCAGTCCCGGGACTACAGGGACGCAGTATTTT. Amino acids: CASSPGTTGTQYF.

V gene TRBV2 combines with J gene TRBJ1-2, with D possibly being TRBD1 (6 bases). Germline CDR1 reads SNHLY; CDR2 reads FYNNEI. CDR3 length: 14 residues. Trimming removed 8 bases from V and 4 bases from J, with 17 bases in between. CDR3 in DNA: TGTGCCAGCGGGTCGGGGGGCTCGCCCTATGGCTACACCTTC. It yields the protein CASGSGGSPYGYTF.

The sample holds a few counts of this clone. The CDR3 loop reads CASSQVTYNSPLHF. The CDR3, as DNA: TGTGCCAGCAGCCAAGTCACCTATAATTCACCCCTCCACTTT. This chain joins TRBV3-1 (or the pseudogene TRBV3-2) and TRBJ1-6; D not resolved. This CDR3 is built from 14 residues. Between the trimmed V and J ends, which lost 1 base and 2 bases, there was a span of 3 bases. CDR1 LGHDT and CDR2 YNNKEL come from the germline V gene (reference sequence).

For the CDR3, the DNA is TGTGCCAGCAGCAAGGACAGGCGCGAAGAGACCCAGTACTTC. This sequence encodes CASSKDRREETQYF. The chain uses TRBV5-4 and TRBJ2-5, with TRBD1 matching 7 bases. Germline assignment: CDR1 SGHNT and CDR2 YYREEE (reference sequence). V lost 4 bases and J lost 3; bases outside the gene matches: 6. This CDR3 comprises 14 residues.

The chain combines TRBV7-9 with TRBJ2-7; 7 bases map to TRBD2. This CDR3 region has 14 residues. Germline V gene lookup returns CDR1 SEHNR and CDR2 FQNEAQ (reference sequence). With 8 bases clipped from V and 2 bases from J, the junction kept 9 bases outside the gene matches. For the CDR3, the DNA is TGTGCCAGCGGCGGGGCTAGCGGTACCTACGAGCAGTACTTC. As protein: CASGGASGTYEQYF.

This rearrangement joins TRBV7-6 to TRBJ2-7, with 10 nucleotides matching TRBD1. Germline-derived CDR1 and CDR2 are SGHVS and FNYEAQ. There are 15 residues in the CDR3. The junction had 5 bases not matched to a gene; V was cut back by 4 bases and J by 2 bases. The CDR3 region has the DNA TGTGCCAGCAGCTCCGGGACAGGGGTGGCCTACGAGCAGTACTTC. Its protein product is CASSSGTGVAYEQYF.

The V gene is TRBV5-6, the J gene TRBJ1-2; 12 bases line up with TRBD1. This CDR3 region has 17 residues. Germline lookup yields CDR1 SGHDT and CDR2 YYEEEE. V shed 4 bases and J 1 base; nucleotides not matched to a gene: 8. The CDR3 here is CASSKSGTGGGNYGYTF. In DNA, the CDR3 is TGTGCCAGCAGCAAGTCCGGGACAGGGGGCGGTAACTATGGCTACACCTTC. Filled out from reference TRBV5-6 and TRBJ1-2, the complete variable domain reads DAGVTQSPTHLIKTRGQQVTLRCSPKSGHDTVSWYQQALGQGPQFIFQYYEEEERQRGNFPDRFSGHQFPNYSSELNVNALLLGDSALYLCASSKSGTGGGNYGYTFGSGTRLTVV.

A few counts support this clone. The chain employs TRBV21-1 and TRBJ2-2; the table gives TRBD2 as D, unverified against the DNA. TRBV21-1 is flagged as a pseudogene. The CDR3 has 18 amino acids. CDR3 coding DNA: TGTGCCGGAGCACATCCCGGAGGTCCGGAGACGAACACCGGGGAGCTGTTTTTT. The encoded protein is CAGAHPGGPETNTGELFF.

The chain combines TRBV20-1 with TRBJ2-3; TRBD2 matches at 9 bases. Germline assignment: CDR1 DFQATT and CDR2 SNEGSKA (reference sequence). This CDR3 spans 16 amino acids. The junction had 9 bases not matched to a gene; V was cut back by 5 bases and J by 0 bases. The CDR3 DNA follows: TGCAGTGCTGGTGAGCGGGGGGACGCTAGCACAGATACGCAGTATTTT. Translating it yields CSAGERGDASTDTQYF.

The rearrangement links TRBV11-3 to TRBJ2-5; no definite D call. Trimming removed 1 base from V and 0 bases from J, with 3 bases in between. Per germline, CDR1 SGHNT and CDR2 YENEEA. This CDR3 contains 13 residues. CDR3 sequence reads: CASSLANQETQYF. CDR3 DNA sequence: TGTGCCAGCAGCTTAGCCAACCAAGAGACCCAGTACTTC.

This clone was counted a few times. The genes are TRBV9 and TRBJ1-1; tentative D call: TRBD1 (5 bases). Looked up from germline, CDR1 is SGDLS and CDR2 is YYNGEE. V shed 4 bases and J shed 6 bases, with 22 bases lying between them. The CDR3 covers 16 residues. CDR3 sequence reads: CASSPGGSGRSPEAFF. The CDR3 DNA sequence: TGTGCCAGCAGCCCAGGAGGGTCAGGGCGAAGCCCTGAAGCTTTCTTT.

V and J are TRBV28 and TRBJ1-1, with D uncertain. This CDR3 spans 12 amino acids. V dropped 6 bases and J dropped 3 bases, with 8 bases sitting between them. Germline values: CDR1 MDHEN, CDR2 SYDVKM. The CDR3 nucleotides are TGTGCCAGCAGGTCTACGGACACTGAAGCTTTCTTT. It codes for CASRSTDTEAFF.

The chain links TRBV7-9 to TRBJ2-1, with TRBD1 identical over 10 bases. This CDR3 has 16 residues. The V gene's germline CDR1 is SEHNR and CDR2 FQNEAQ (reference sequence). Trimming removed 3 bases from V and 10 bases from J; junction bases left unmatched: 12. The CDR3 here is CASSFPSPTGGREQFF. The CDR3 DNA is TGTGCCAGCAGCTTCCCTTCTCCGACAGGGGGCAGGGAGCAGTTCTTC. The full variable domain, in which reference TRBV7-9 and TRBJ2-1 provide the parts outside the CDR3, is DTGVSQNPRHKITKRGQNVTFRCDPISEHNRLYWYRQTLGQGPEFLTYFQNEAQLEKSRLLSDRFSAERPKGSFSTLEIQRTEQGDSAMYLCASSFPSPTGGREQFFGPGTRLTVL.

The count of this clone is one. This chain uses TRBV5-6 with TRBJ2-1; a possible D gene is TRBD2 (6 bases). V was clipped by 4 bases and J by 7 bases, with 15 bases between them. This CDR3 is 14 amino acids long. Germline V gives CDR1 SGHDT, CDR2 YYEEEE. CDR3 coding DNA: TGTGCCAGCAGCCTACGGGACTGGCGAAATGAGCAGTTCTTC. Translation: CASSLRDWRNEQFF.

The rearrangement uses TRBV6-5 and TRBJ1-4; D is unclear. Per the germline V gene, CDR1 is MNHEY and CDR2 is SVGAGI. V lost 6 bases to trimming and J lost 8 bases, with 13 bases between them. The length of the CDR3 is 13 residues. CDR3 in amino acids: CASRVSGGEKLFF. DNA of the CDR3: TGTGCCAGCAGGGTCTCCGGCGGGGAAAAACTGTTTTTT.

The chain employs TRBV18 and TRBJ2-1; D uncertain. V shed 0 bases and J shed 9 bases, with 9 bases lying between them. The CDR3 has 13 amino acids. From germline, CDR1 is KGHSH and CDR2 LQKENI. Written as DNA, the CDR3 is TGTGCCAGCTCACCACCGAGTGCCGGTGAGCAGTTCTTC. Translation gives CASSPPSAGEQFF.

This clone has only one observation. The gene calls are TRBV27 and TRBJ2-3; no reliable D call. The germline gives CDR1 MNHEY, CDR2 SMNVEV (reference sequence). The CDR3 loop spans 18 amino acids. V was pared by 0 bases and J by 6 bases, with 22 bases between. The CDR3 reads CASSLSPSPTPPGDTQYF. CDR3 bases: TGTGCCAGCAGTTTATCGCCTTCCCCGACCCCGCCCGGGGATACGCAGTATTTT.

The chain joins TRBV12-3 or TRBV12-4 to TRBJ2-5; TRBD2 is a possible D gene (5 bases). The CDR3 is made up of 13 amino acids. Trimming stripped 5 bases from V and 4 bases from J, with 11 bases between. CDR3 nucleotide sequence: TGTGCCAGCAGTCCTCCTAGCCGAGAGACCCAGTACTTC. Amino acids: CASSPPSRETQYF.

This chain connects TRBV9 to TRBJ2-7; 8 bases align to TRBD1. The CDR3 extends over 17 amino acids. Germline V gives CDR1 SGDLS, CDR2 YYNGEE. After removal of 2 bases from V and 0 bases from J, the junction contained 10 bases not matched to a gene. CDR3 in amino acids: CASSVDGFGTGSYEQYF. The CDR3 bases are TGTGCCAGCAGCGTCGATGGGTTCGGGACAGGCTCCTACGAGCAGTACTTC.

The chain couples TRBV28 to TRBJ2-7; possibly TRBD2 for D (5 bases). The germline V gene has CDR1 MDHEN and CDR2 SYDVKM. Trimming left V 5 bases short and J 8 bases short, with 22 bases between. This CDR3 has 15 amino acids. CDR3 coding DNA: TGTGCCAGCAGTAGTCGGGGAAAAAATCCGGCCCAGCAGTACTTC. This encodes CASSSRGKNPAQQYF.

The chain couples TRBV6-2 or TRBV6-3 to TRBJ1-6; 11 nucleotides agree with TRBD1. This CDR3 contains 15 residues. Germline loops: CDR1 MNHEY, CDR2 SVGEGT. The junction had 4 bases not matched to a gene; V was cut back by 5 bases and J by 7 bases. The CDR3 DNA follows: TGTGCCAGCAGTGACCGGACAGGGGGCAATTCACCCCTCCACTTT. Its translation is CASSDRTGGNSPLHF.

The CDR3 region is CASTHGTSGGKDEQFF. In nucleotides, the CDR3 is TGTGCCAGCACCCACGGGACTAGCGGGGGGAAGGATGAGCAGTTCTTC. This chain joins TRBV5-4 and TRBJ2-1, with 15 bases that match TRBD2. This CDR3 comprises 16 residues. Germline loops: CDR1 SGHNT, CDR2 YYREEE (reference sequence). J was trimmed by 8 bases and V by 6 bases; bases with no gene match: 9. The complete variable domain, with remaining parts taken from reference TRBV5-4 and TRBJ2-1, reads ETGVTQSPTHLIKTRGQQVTLRCSSQSGHNTVSWYQQALGQGPQFIFQYYREEENGRGNFPPRFSGLQFPNYSSELNVNALELDDSALYLCASTHGTSGGKDEQFFGPGTRLTVL.

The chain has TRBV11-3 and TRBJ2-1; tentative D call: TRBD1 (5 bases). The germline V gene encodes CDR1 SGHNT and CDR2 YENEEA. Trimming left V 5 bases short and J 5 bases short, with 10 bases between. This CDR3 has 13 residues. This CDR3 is CASSQRQNNEQFF. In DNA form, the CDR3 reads TGTGCCAGCAGCCAGCGACAGAACAATGAGCAGTTCTTC.

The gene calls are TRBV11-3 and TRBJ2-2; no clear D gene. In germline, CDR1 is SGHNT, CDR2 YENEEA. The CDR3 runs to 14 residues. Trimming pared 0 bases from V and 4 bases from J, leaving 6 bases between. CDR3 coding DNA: TGTGCCAGCAGCTTAGATACTCCCACCGGGGAGCTGTTTTTT. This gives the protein CASSLDTPTGELFF. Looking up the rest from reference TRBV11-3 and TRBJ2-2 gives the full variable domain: EAGVVQSPRYKIIEKKQPVAFWCNPISGHNTLYWYLQNLGQGPELLIRYENEEAVDDSQLPKDRFSAERLKGVDSTLKIQPAELGDSAVYLCASSLDTPTGELFFGEGSRLTVL.

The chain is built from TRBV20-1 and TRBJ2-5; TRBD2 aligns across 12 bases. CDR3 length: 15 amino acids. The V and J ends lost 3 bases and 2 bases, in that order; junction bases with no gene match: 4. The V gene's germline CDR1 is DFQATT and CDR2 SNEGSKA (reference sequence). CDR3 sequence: CSASIGLAGQETQYF. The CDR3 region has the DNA TGCAGTGCTAGTATCGGACTAGCGGGACAAGAGACCCAGTACTTC.